Reported below is one TCR gamma chain. No cognate antigen has been identified for it. The record has no base qualities; no much larger clone is one base away. The sample contains more than one DNA sequence encoding this CDR3. Thymic samples were depleted of alphabeta T cells, then CD3+ TCRVdelta1+ TCRVdelta2- thymocytes were FACS-sorted. The purity of the sorted Vdelta1+ thymocytes fell between roughly 98% and 99.6%. The thymic specimens were obtained from seven or eight paediatric patients who were undergoing corrective cardiac surgery and ranged in age from about 5 days to 16 months. The thymic tissue was dispersed, and mononuclear cells were isolated using a Histopaque-1077 density gradient. For staining, the antibodies used were anti-TCRVdelta1 clone TS8.2, anti-TCRVdelta2 clone B6, anti-CD3 clone HIT3a and anti-TCRalphabeta clone IP26. These data originate in a study of Vδ1+ human thymocytes (dated by TCRdb to the late 2010s). Some background on the complete study: As a data resource, the study described the mRNA-level TRG and TRD CDR3 repertoires found in highly purified Vdelta1+ thymocytes taken from young children. The multiplex-based CDR3 amplicon strategy had previously been validated against 5'RACE-based CDR3 amplicon generation methods.

RNA extraction was carried out with the RNeasy mini kit, and reverse transcription was then done using Superscript III. CDR3 amplicons were produced by multiplex PCR using pooled V-gene forward primers and a constant-region reverse primer with Illumina adaptor overhangs. Amplicons were gel-purified, then indexed with Nextera index primers over roughly 8 extra PCR cycles and purified with AMPure XP beads. Sequencing of the libraries was done on an Illumina MiSeq using paired-end 250 bp reads, dual indexing and an approximately 19% PhiX spike-in. Processing in the source paper ran as follows. Reads were quality checked with FastQC, and TRG read pairs were merged with ea-utils fastq-join. IMGT/HighV-QUEST was used to annotate sequences, retaining only productive sequences with an unambiguous V-gene assignment, and each clonotype was defined by an identical CDR3 sequence. For downstream analysis, VDJtools 1.1.1, tcR 2.2.3, Treemap and vegan Shannon diversity in R 3.4.4 were used. Clonotypes were called again by TCRdb from the public reads via CATT, and duplicate nucleotide sequences were then merged into one entry. TCRdb assigned the V and J calls; the authors' analysis was not used. The sample profile shows thousands of gamma-chain clones; around two fifths of them were found once. In total, the top ten clones hold around 2% of the sample.

Based on the germline V gene, the CDR1 and CDR2 sequences are VINAFY and YDVSNSKD. The V end gives up 0 bases and the J end 12 bases, leaving 5 bases in the junction not matched to a gene. The CDR3 holds 11 amino acids from the cysteine to the phenylalanine. Just CDR3 DNA is preserved here, 33 bases in frame from base 1. What the work shows at the level of the full study, not this receptor alone: Roughly 22% of thymic TRD sequences were found to be Vdelta2 (and few were Vdelta3) despite high sort purity, in contrast to peripheral blood Vdelta1+ controls. Thymic TRG and TRD repertoires appeared highly polyclonal with Gaussian CDR3 length distributions, unlike oligoclonal peripheral blood repertoires. No clustering by age or sex was observed, so analyses did not stratify donors by these variables. Because unexpected Vdelta2 sequences could lead to misinterpretation of bulk repertoire data, the authors recommended using highly purified populations and validating at the single-cell level. Numerous TRG clonotypes were shared among donors (up to 6.9x10^3), while TRD repertoires were essentially private (a maximum of roughly 100 shared).

In this chain, TRGV5 is recombined with TRGJ1 or TRGJ2. The sequence was collected from a boy less than two years old who had congenital heart surgery. Material for sequencing was Vdelta1+ gamma-delta thymocytes from the thymus. The sample's cell subset or site label is to be understood as: FACS-sorted CD3+ TCRalphabeta- TCRVdelta1+ TCRVdelta2- thymocytes. The base sequence is TGTGCCACCTGGGACAGGCTGGGGAAACTCTTT. This yields the protein CATWDRLGKLF.